Included here is one TCR beta chain sequence, with context. The specificity of this receptor is unknown. In total, approximately 700 healthy bone marrow donors made up the cohort. At the time of sampling, all cohort members were nominally healthy, though unrecorded immune exposures were likely present. The donor tested CMV seronegative and was one of the 352 seronegative cohort members. Each donor provided a peripheral blood sample, and peripheral blood mononuclear cells were used for TCR beta sequencing. Genomic DNA was extracted from the blood cell samples with the Qiagen DNeasy Blood Extraction Kit. Library construction relied on the immunoSEQ multiplex PCR assay. For the multiplex PCR, a mixture combining 60 forward primers for TCR Vbeta segments and 13 reverse primers for TCR Jbeta segments was used. A multiplex PCR assay on genomic DNA amplified the CDR3 region of rearranged TCR beta genes. The amplified TCR beta libraries were sequenced on the Illumina HiSeq System as 87-base-pair reads. In the paper's pipeline: A later analysis counted 75 million to 100 million unique TCR beta chains across the 666 repertoires, and 9.5 million to 11 million of these chains were shared by at least two donors. A nearest-neighbor algorithm error-corrected the raw reads and collapsed the reads into unique sequences, merging closely related sequences to remove PCR and sequencing errors. To assign V, D and J gene segments, CDR3 sequences were aligned to IMGT reference sequences. For a sequence to be retained, a match of at least six nucleotides was required to both a V gene segment and a J gene segment. Rearrangements were called productive when the CDR3 lacked stop codons and stayed in frame with V and J; all others were non-productive. CDR3 was defined according to IMGT convention as the region running from the second conserved V-encoded cysteine to the conserved J-encoded phenylalanine. Sequences without an unambiguous match to a single V gene segment were excluded from the earlier analysis of about 600 of the donors. An earlier analysis of 587 of the donors called V segments functional above 56.7% productive rearrangements and segregating when the between-donor standard deviation exceeded 5%. A statistical classification framework was developed to diagnose cytomegalovirus status using the catalog of TCR beta chain sequences. V and J gene assignment, in a later analysis, came from comparing TCR nucleotide sequences with IMGT/GENE-DB human TR gene sequences. Using the TCRdist pipeline, a later analysis assigned CDR3 sequences along with most-parsimonious VDJ recombination scenarios. In a later analysis, each TCR beta chain was defined by its CDR3 amino acid sequence together with its V-gene family, and reads lacking a unique V-gene family were excluded. As a way to deal with suspected cross-contamination and a sequencing artifact, a later analysis dropped under 600 nucleotide sequences that were highly shared and had low generation probability. In a later analysis, a clonal expansion index for each public chain was calculated from normalized within-repertoire ranks of inferred template counts. A later analysis computed generation probabilities with a VDJ recombination model fitted to out-of-frame rearrangements, and checked the results against IGoR. In a later analysis, TCR-TCR, TCR-HLA and TCR-CMV co-occurrence was scored with hypergeometric tests, and a repertoire-size bias correction was applied to TCR pairs. False discovery rates were estimated in a later analysis by permuting HLA or CMV assignments 20 times. In a later analysis, co-occurring TCRs were grouped with DBSCAN, and TCRdist sequence similarity was added when clustering was performed within HLA-allele-positive subsets. Repertoires with fewer than 30,000 or more than 120,000 public chains were left out of co-occurrence clustering, as were four to six repertoires with anomalous nucleotide sharing. Held by TCRdb, this immuneACCESS table contains in-frame sequences only and omits some clones. Under half of the omission traces to an unresolved V gene where checked; the cause of the rest is unknown. The V and J calls and clone size were taken over from that table, and D and trimming were inferred from the DNA. The sample has 90,000 to 150,000 clones on record. Clones ranked in the top ten supply around 3.9% of the sample.

The data belong to a study of cytomegalovirus exposure and HLA in healthy donors (dated by TCRdb to 2017 to 2019). For the wider study: An earlier analysis of some 600 of the donors reported about 280 Gb of sequence data and 95 million to 140 million unique TCR beta sequences obtained from around 180 million T cells. About 300 gigabases of sequencing data and 70 million to 100 million unique TCR sequences made up an early release that covered under 750 HLA-typed donors. The genetic ancestry cluster associated with self-reported Caucasian donors included 80% to 90% of the roughly 390 genotyped donors. The study aimed to test whether cataloging public T cell receptors could reveal signatures of past pathogen exposure. The study used immunosequencing to profile the T cell repertoires of 600 to 850 subjects and linked those repertoires to cytomegalovirus serostatus. In addition to the first cohort of about 650 subjects, a separate validation cohort of 130 or so different subjects was used. To predict cytomegalovirus infection status, the study brought together high-throughput TCR immunosequencing, statistical association of individual TCRs with disease status, and machine learning. A later analysis re-examined previously published TCR beta repertoires from 610 or so donors and added high-resolution HLA genotyping to investigate patterns of TCR occurrence. In the later analysis, no new phenotypic data were used to find candidate immune exposures; instead, reliance was placed on TCR beta sequences and their occurrence across donors. An earlier analysis of about 600 of the donors used high-throughput TCR beta sequencing to judge whether each TCR beta V gene segment behaved as functional or pseudogenic. Donor age, sex, ethnicity and CMV serostatus were collected together with the repertoire data. Genome-wide SNP genotypes for about 65% of the 666 donors were used in a later genetic analysis, which treated that subset as a discovery cohort. All discovery cohort repertoires had been generated on a single sequencing platform. HLA typing covered class I and class II loci at four-digit resolution. Typing coverage varied by locus: roughly 629-640 donors for A, B, C, DRB1 and DQB1; roughly 520 for DQA1; approximately 610 for DPA1; 450 to 480 for DPB1. Roughly 5 DR-DQ haplotypes were handled as single units for association and clustering, since linkage in the cohort was strong. Across about 380 genotyped donors of the cohort, an average of about 200,000 unique TCR beta nucleotide sequences per donor were sequenced, and approximately 17% of those sequences were non-productive.

What the work shows at the level of the full study, not this receptor alone: The presence/absence analyses assumed that sequencing depth was roughly uniform across donors, and that assumption may not be true. In a later analysis, some 17,000 TCR beta sequences were associated with specific HLA alleles at a false discovery rate of 0.05. The only immune exposure information available for the cohort was CMV serostatus. Compared with the roughly 720-donor mean, donors in an Asian-associated ancestry cluster had fewer N-insertions in productive TCRs, according to a later genetic analysis. According to the authors, the approach could potentially be generalized to other disease states and immunological phenotypes. Linkage disequilibrium might explain the correlated functional status among segregating V segments, but an unknown experimental factor could not be ruled out. A later analysis reported that several top co-occurrence clusters appeared linked to parvovirus B19, influenza, CMV and Epstein-Barr virus. An earlier analysis of 587 of the donors showed that most TCR beta V segments appeared in productive rearrangements either about 87% or about 30% of the time, which broadly matched IMGT annotations. A later analysis found that HLA-associated TCR beta chains were more clonally expanded and had lower generation probabilities than equally common non-associated chains. While some public TCRs were present in many individuals, most TCR sequences turned up only very rarely across donors. Because counts were too low, about 17 rarely observed V segments, including chromosome 9 orphons, were excluded from the earlier analysis of some 540 of the donors. An association between a missense DCLRE1C variant and V-gene and J-gene trimming of TCR beta chains was found in a later genetic analysis and replicated in an independent cohort. A further reported finding was that TCR beta sequences accurately predicted the HLA-A and HLA-B alleles for most subjects in the first cohort. Most CMV-associated TCR beta chains appeared to be HLA-restricted in a later analysis, and the HLA associations seemed to be driven largely by CMV exposure. In a later analysis, TCR association rates were found to vary across HLA loci, with the most associated TCRs seen for DRB1 alleles and the fewest for HLA-C alleles. Because some donors lacked HLA typing at each locus, the association tests relied only on the typed subset. In vitro tests confirmed that a few of the cytomegalovirus-associated TCR beta chains recognize cytomegalovirus antigens. A cluster of highly shared sequence variants was judged likely to represent a technical artifact of the sequencing pipeline. Strong co-occurrence of HLA alleles, especially DR and DQ, made assigning TCR associations to individual alleles difficult. The study listed approximately 160 TCR beta chains as associated with cytomegalovirus. The classifier was reported to diagnose cytomegalovirus status with high specificity and sensitivity in both the original and validation cohorts. This cohort had only TCR beta chains sequenced, and the lack of alpha or paired-chain data limited which features could be detected.

Sequencing used PBMCs. This TCR derives from a man between 18 and 29 years old in good health and CMV-seronegative.

Read as DNA, the sequence is TGTGCCAGCAGCTTATTGGCTAGCGCGTACAATGAGCAGTTCTTC. It translates as CASSLLASAYNEQFF. In this chain, TRBV11-3 is recombined with TRBJ2-1, and the D gene may be TRBD2, 6 bases matching. The CDR3 starts with the cysteine, ends with the phenylalanine, and has 15 residues. Just the 45-base CDR3 DNA is kept, in frame starting at base 1. In the germline V gene, CDR1 corresponds to SGHNT and CDR2 to YENEEA. V drops 2 bases and J drops 4 bases, leaving 12 bases in between.